This T cell receptor beta chain was found in a study of CD8+ T cells in alopecia areata. Study-level background: Recipients were approximately 6-11-week-old female C3H/HeJ mice grafted with skin from roughly 6-13-month-old C3H/HeJ donors with spontaneous alopecia.

The sorting of pooled cutaneous lymph node cells relied on CD4, CD8alpha, NKG2D, NKG2ACE and other markers. Concerning this clone: The antigen is unknown. The genes and germline here are from mouse. The CDR3 end falls 4 residues outside the read, so it is completed with the germline J gene.

Trimming took 1 base from V and 3 from J; bases not matched to a gene: 6. The CDR3 spans 16 residues. Germline-derived CDR1 and CDR2 are NSHNY and SYGAGN. Study-wide findings and caveats: Sequencing of scalp samples also captures resident alphabeta T cells of normal skin.

cDNA reverse transcribed from extracted RNA served as the sequencing template. Only in-frame clones appear in the TCRdb table, and some are missing; sequencing was by immunoSEQ multiplex PCR. This set yields under 350,000 clones and no singletons; the top ten hold 1.2%. The sequence came from a C3H/HeJ mouse with alopecia areata. MHC haplotype here: H2-k. The chain carries TRBV13-1 and TRBJ2-1; the match to TRBD2 covers 8 bases. Sequencing was carried out using CD4+ T cells sorted from a lymph node. Here the CDR3 reads CASSDPGLGLYAEQFF. The CDR3 DNA, read in part, is TGTGCCAGCAGTGATCCTGGACTGGGCCTCTATGCT.